This T cell receptor (beta chain) comes out of a study of blood T cells in healthy people across ages. Study-level results: Versus aged donors, long-lived donors had higher diversity and more naive CD4+ cells.

The authors ran a second PCR of about 6 to 11 cycles using a sample-barcoded 5' primer and a J-beta primer mix. Each cDNA molecule was tagged by a template-switch adaptor with 12 random nucleotides. Every individual sample yielded 2.5 million or more paired-end reads (each containing CDR3). TCRdb used MiXCR to reprocess the 5' RACE reads, holding one entry per CDR3 protein. The sample has approximately 490,000 distinct CDR3 sequences, about 25% seen once. The CDR3 totals 14 residues. The germline CDR1 and CDR2 sequences are LGHNA and YNFKEQ. As to this clonotype: The antigen is undetermined.

The data also belong to a second study, concerning T cells of mothers and their children.

The gene calls are TRBV4-2 and TRBJ2-1; D gene uncertain. The J call could be wrong; TRBJ2-7 is a better fit for the DNA end. The sequence was obtained from a boy between 10 and 17 years old in good health. The sample was blood. CDR3 in amino acids: CASSQTVEPYEQYF. The CDR3 coding sequence is TGTGCCAGCAGCCAAACGGTGGAACCGTACGAGCAGTACTTC.